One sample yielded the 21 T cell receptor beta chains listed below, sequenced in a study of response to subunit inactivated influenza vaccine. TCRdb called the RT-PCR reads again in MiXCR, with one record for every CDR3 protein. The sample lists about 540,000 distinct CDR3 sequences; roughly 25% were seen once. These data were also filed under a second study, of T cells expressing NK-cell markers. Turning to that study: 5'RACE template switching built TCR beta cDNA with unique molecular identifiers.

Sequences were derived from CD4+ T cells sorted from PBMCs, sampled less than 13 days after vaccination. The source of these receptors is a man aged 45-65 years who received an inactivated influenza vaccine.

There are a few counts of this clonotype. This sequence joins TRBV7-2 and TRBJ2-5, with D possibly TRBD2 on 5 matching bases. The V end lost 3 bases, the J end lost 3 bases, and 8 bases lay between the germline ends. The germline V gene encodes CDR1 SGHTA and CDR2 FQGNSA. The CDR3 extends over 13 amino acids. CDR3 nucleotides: TGTGCCAGCAGCTTTAAGAGGGAAGAGACCCAGTACTTC. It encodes CASSFKREETQYF.

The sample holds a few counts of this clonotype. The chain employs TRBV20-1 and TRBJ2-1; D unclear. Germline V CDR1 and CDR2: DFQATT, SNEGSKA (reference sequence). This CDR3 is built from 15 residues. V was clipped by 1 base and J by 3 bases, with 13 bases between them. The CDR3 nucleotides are TGCAGTGCTAGAGGACACTTCCAAATCTACAATGAGCAGTTCTTC. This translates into CSARGHFQIYNEQFF.

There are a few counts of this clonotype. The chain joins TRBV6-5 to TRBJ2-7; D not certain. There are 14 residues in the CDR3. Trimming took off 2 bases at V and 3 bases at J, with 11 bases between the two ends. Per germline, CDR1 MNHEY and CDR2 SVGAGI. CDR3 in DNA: TGTGCCAGCAGTTACGGCACGACGATCTACGAGCAGTACTTC. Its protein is CASSYGTTIYEQYF.

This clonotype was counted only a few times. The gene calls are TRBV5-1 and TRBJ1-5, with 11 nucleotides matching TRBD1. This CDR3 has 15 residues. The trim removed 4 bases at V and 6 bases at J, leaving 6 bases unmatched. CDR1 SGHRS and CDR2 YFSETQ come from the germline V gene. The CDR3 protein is CASSKGTGGSQPQHF. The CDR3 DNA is TGCGCCAGCAGCAAAGGGACAGGGGGGAGTCAGCCCCAGCATTTT.

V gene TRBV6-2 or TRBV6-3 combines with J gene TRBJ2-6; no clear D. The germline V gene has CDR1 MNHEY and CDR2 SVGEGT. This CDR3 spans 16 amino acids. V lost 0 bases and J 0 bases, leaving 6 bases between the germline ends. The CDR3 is CASSYSRGSGANVLTF. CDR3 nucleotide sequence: TGTGCCAGCAGTTACTCGAGAGGCTCTGGGGCCAACGTCCTGACTTTC.

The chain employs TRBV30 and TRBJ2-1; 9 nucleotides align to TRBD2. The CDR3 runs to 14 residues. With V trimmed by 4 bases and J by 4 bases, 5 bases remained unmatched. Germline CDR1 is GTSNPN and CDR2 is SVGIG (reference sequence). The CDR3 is CAWTSGGSYNEQFF. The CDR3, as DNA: TGTGCCTGGACGAGCGGGGGGTCTTACAATGAGCAGTTCTTC.

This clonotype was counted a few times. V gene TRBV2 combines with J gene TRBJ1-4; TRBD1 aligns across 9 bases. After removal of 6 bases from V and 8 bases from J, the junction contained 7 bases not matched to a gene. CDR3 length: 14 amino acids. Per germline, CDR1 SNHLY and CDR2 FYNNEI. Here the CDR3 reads CASRPTGGGEKLFF. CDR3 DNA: TGTGCCAGCAGACCGACAGGGGGAGGGGAAAAACTGTTTTTT.

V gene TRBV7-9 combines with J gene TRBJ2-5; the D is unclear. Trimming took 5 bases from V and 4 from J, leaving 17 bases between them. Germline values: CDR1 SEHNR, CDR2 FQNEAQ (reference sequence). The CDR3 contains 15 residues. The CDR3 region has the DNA TGTGCCAGCAGCCCCAGTACTGGCATCGGAGAGACCCAGTACTTC. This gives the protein CASSPSTGIGETQYF.

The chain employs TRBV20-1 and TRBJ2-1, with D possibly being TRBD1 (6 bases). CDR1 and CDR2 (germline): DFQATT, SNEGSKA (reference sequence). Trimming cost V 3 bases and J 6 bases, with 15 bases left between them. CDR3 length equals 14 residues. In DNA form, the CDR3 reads TGCAGTGCTAGTAAGACAGGTGGGGTCAATGAGCAGTTCTTC. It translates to CSASKTGGVNEQFF.

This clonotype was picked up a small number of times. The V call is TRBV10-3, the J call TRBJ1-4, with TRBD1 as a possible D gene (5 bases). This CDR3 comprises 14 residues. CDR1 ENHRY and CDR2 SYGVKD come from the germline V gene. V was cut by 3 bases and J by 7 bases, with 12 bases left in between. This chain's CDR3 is CAISDGRGSEKLFF. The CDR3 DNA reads TGTGCCATCAGTGATGGAAGGGGCAGTGAAAAACTGTTTTTT.

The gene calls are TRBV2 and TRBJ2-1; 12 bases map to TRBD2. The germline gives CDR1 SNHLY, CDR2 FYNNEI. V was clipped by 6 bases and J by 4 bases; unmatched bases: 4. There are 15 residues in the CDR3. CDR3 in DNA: TGTGCCAGCAGCTGGACTAGCGGGGTATACAATGAGCAGTTCTTC. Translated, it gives CASSWTSGVYNEQFF.

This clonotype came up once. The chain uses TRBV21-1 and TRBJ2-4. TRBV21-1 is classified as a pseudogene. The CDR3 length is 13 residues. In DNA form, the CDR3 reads TGTGCCACGACCGCGGTAGCCAAAAACATTCAGTACTTC. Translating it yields CATTAVAKNIQYF.

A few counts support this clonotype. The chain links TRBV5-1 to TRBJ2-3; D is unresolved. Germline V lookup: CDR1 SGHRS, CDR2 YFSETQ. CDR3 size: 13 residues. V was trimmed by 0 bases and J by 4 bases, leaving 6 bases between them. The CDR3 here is CASSLEAADTQYF. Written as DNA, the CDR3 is TGCGCCAGCAGCTTGGAAGCTGCAGATACGCAGTATTTT.

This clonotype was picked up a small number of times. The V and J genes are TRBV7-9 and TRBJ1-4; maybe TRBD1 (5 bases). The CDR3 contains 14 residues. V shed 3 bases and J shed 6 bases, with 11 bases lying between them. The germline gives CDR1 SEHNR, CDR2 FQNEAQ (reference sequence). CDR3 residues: CASSFGGTDEKLFF. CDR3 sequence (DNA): TGTGCCAGCAGCTTTGGAGGGACGGATGAAAAACTGTTTTTT.

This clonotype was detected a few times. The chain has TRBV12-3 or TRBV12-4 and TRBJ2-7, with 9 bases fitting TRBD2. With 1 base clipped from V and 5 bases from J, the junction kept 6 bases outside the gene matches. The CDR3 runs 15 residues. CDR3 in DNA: TGTGCCAGCAGTTTAGTGGCTAGCGGGGTGAACGAGCAGTACTTC. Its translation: CASSLVASGVNEQYF.

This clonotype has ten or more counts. This chain's CDR3 is CASSLGNNAEAFF. The CDR3 nucleotides are TGTGCCAGCAGTTTGGGCAATAATGCTGAAGCTTTCTTT. The chain employs TRBV12-3 or TRBV12-4 and TRBJ1-1; no reliable D call. V was cut by 3 bases and J by 6 bases, with 11 bases left in between. The CDR3 covers 13 residues.

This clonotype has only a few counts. This CDR3 is CASSVDYSGNTIYF. The CDR3 DNA reads as TGTGCCAGCAGCGTAGATTACTCTGGAAACACCATATATTTT. V is TRBV9 and J is TRBJ1-3; no clear D gene. Germline V gene lookup returns CDR1 SGDLS and CDR2 YYNGEE. V gave up 0 bases and J gave up 0 bases, with 4 bases separating them. The CDR3 totals 14 residues.

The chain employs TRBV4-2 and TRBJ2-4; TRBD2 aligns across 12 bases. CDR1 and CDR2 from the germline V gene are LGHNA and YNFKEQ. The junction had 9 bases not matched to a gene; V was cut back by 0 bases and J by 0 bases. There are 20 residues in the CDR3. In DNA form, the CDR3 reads TGTGCCAGCAGCCAAGATGGAACTAGCGGGGGGCTCGTAGCCAAAAACATTCAGTACTTC. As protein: CASSQDGTSGGLVAKNIQYF.

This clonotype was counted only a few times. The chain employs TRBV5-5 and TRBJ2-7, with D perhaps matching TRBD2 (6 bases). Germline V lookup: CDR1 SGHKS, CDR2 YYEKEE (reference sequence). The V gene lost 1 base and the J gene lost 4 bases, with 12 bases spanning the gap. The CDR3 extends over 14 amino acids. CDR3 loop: CASSLNSSGYEQYF. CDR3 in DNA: TGTGCCAGCAGCTTGAACAGTAGCGGATACGAGCAGTACTTC.

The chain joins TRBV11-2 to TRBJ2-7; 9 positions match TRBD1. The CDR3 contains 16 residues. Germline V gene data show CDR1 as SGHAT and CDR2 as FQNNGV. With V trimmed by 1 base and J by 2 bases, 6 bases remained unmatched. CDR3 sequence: CASSLAPRTGAYEQYF. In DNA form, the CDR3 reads TGTGCCAGCAGCTTAGCCCCCAGGACAGGGGCCTACGAGCAGTACTTC.

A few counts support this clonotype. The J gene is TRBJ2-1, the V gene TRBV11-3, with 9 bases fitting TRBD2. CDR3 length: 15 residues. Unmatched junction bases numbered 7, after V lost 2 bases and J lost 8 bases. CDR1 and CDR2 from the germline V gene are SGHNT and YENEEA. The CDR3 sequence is CASSLWPSGVDEQFF. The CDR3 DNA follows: TGTGCCAGCAGCTTATGGCCTAGCGGGGTCGATGAGCAGTTCTTC.